What follows describes a single TCR beta chain. This CDR3 contains 14 residues. CDR1 and CDR2 (germline): SGHRS, YFSETQ. The ends were cut back, 0 bases at V and 0 bases at J, with 6 bases in the middle. The data are from a study of blood T cell repertoires in COVID-19. The protocol was immunoSEQ multiplex PCR, while the TCRdb copy is restricted to in-frame clones and leaves out a portion. Altogether 60,000 to 75,000 clones are present, about 66% being singletons, with the ten largest covering roughly 49%. The material sequenced was PBMCs or T cells enriched from blood (not recorded which). V gene TRBV5-1 combines with J gene TRBJ1-1; no clear D. This TCR was sampled from a woman in her sixties or seventies who had been exposed to COVID-19. The chain's CDR3 is CASSLDTMNTEAFF. Written as DNA, the CDR3 is TGCGCCAGCAGCTTGGATACAATGAACACTGAAGCTTTCTTT.